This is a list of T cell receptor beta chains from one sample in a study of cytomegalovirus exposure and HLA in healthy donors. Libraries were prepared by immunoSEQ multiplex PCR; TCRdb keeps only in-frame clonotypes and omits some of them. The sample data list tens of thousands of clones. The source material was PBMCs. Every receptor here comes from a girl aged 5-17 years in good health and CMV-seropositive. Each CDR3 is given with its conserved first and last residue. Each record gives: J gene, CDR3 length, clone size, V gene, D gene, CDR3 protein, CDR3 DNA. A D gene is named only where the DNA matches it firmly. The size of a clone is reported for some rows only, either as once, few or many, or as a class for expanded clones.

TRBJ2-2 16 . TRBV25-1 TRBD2 CASSEGTSGFTGELFF TGTGCCAGCAGTGAAGGGACTAGCGGATTCACCGGGGAGCTGTTTTTT
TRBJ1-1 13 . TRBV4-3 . CASSQDGGSEAFF TGCGCCAGCAGCCAAGATGGAGGGAGTGAAGCTTTCTTT
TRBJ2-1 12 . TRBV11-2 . CASSQDQGSPFF TGTGCCAGCAGCCAAGATCAGGGATCTCCGTTCTTC
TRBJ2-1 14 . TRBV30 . CAWSVLQGRHEQFF TGTGCCTGGAGTGTCTTACAGGGTAGGCATGAGCAGTTCTTC
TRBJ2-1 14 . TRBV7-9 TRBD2 CASSSTSGGNEQFF TGTGCCAGCAGCTCGACTAGCGGTGGGAATGAGCAGTTCTTC
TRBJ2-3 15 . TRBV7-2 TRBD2 CASSATSGEVDTQYF TGTGCCAGCAGCGCGACTAGCGGGGAAGTCGATACGCAGTATTTT
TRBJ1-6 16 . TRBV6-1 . CASSEGQWWDNSPLHF TGTGCCAGCAGTGAAGGACAGTGGTGGGATAATTCACCCCTCCACTTT
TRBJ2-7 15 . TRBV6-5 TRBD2 CASSPHVGGAYEQYF TGTGCCAGCAGCCCGCACGTGGGGGGGGCCTACGAGCAGTACTTC
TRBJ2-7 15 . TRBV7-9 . CASSLDSGGLYEQYF TGTGCCAGCAGCTTAGACTCAGGGGGGCTGTACGAGCAGTACTTC
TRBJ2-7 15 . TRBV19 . CASSIRGTAHYEQYF TGTGCCAGTAGTATTCGGGGGACAGCTCACTACGAGCAGTACTTC
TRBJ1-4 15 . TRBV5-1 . CASSWLQGGGEKLFF TGCGCCAGCAGCTGGTTACAGGGTGGAGGCGAAAAACTGTTTTTT
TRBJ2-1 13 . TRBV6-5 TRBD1 CASSPGTGNEQFF TGTGCCAGCAGTCCCGGGACAGGGAATGAGCAGTTCTTC
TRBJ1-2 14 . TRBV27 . CASSLYRERYGYTF TGTGCCAGCAGTTTATACAGGGAACGCTATGGCTACACCTTC
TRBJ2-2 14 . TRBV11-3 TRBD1 CASSRTGDTGELFF TGTGCCAGCAGCCGAACAGGGGACACCGGGGAGCTGTTTTTT
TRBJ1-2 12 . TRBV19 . CASSIGVVGYTF TGTGCCAGTAGTATAGGAGTGGTTGGCTACACCTTC
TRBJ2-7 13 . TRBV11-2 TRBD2 CASGTGTNYEQYF TGTGCCAGCGGCACCGGGACTAACTACGAGCAGTACTTC
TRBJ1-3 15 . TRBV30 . CAWSVQAGWANTIYF TGTGCCTGGAGTGTACAGGCGGGGTGGGCAAACACCATATATTTT
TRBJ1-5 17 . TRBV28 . CASSPGTGGTLNQPQHF TGTGCCAGCAGTCCCGGGACTGGCGGAACCCTTAATCAGCCCCAGCATTTT
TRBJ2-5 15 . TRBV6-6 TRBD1 CASRGRTGGGETQYF TGTGCCAGCAGGGGGCGGACAGGGGGCGGAGAGACCCAGTACTTC
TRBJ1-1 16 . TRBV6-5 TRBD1 CASSYQGARMNTEAFF TGTGCCAGCAGTTATCAGGGGGCGAGGATGAACACTGAAGCTTTCTTT
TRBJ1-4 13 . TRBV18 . CASSPGAREKLFF TGTGCCAGCTCACCAGGGGCTCGTGAAAAACTGTTTTTT
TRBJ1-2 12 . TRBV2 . CASSVGGYGYTF TGTGCCAGCAGTGTGGGGGGCTATGGCTACACCTTC
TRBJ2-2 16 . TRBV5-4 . CASSLYSTSVPGELFF TGTGCCAGCAGCTTGTATTCCACCTCGGTCCCCGGGGAGCTGTTTTTT
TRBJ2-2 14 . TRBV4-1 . CASSQALDTGELFF TGCGCCAGCAGCCAAGCCTTAGACACCGGGGAGCTGTTTTTT
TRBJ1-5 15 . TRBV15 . CATSRDRGEIQPQHF TGTGCCACCAGCAGAGATAGGGGCGAGATTCAGCCCCAGCATTTT
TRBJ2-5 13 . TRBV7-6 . CASRPPGEETQYF TGTGCCAGCAGGCCGCCGGGGGAAGAGACCCAGTACTTC
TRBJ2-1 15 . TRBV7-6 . CASSFQGTTYNEQFF TGTGCCAGCAGCTTCCAGGGGACTACCTACAATGAGCAGTTCTTC
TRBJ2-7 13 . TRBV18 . CASSPILDNEQYF TGTGCCAGCTCACCCATTTTGGACAACGAGCAGTACTTC
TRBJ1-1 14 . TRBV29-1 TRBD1 CSASDSGGLTEAFF TGCAGCGCTAGTGATTCAGGGGGCCTGACTGAAGCTTTCTTT
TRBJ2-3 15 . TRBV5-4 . CASSLGPRVSDTQYF TGTGCCAGCAGCTTGGGTCCTCGTGTGTCCGATACGCAGTATTTT
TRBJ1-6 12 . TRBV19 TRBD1 CASGQGNSPLHF TGTGCCAGCGGACAGGGGAATTCACCCCTCCACTTT
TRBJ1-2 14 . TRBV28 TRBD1 CASSSPGTGDGYTF TGTGCCAGCAGTTCCCCCGGGACAGGGGACGGCTACACCTTC
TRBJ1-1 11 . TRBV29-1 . CSVEGGPEAFF TGCAGCGTTGAGGGAGGGCCTGAAGCTTTCTTT
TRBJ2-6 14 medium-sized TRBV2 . CASSPSAEANVLTF TGTGCCAGCAGCCCGTCAGCGGAGGCCAACGTCCTGACTTTC
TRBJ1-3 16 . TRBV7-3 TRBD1 CASSFSGTGAGNTIYF TGTGCCAGCAGCTTCTCCGGGACAGGGGCGGGAAACACCATATATTTT
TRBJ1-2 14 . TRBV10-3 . CAISETGPGYGYTF TGTGCCATCAGTGAGACAGGTCCCGGCTATGGCTACACCTTC
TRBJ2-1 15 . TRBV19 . CASSMERASYNEQFF TGTGCCAGTAGTATGGAGCGGGCCTCCTACAATGAGCAGTTCTTC
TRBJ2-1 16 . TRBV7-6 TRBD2 CASSLLAGARSGEQFF TGTGCCAGCAGCTTACTAGCGGGGGCTCGTTCTGGTGAGCAGTTCTTC
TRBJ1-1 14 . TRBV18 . CASSATGSDTEAFF TGTGCCAGCTCAGCCACAGGGTCCGACACTGAAGCTTTCTTT
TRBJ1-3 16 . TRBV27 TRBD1 CASSALDRGGGNTIYF TGTGCCAGCAGTGCTCTGGACAGGGGAGGTGGAAACACCATATATTTT
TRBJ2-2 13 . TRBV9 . CASSVPETGELFF TGTGCCAGCAGCGTCCCGGAGACCGGGGAGCTGTTTTTT
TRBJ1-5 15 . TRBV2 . CASSARGRDNQPQHF TGTGCCAGCAGTGCTCGGGGGAGGGACAATCAGCCCCAGCATTTT
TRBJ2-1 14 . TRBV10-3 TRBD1 CAISDGTGRDEQFF TGTGCCATCAGTGACGGGACAGGGCGGGATGAGCAGTTCTTC
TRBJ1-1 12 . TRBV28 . CATLRGTAEAFF TGTGCCACCTTACGGGGGACGGCTGAAGCTTTCTTT
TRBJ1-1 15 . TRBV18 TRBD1 CASSPRQGQDTEDFF TGTGCCAGCTCACCCCGACAGGGGCAGGACACTGAAGATTTCTTT
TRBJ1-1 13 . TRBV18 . CASSPRADTEAFF TGTGCCAGCTCACCACGGGCAGACACTGAAGCTTTCTTT
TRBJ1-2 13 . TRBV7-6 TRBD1 CASSPGQTYGYTF TGTGCCAGCAGCCCGGGACAGACCTATGGCTACACCTTC
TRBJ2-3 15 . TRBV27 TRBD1 CASSFRQGHTDTQYF TGTGCCAGCAGTTTTCGACAGGGGCACACAGATACGCAGTATTTT
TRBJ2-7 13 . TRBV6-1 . CASRRLQGYEQYF TGTGCCAGCCGGCGGTTGCAGGGTTACGAGCAGTACTTC
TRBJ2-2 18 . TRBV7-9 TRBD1 CASRRIRTGGADTGELFF TGTGCCAGCAGGAGAATTCGAACAGGGGGCGCGGACACCGGGGAGCTGTTTTTT
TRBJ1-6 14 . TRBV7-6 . CASSSREDNSPLHF TGTGCCAGCAGCTCGCGGGAGGATAATTCACCCCTCCACTTT
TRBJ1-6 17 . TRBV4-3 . CASSPKSGGSYNSPLHF TGCGCCAGCAGCCCAAAATCAGGAGGCTCCTATAATTCACCCCTCCACTTT
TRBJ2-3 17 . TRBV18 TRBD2 CASSPPSSGGARNTQYF TGTGCCAGCTCACCACCGTCGTCGGGGGGGGCCAGAAATACGCAGTATTTT
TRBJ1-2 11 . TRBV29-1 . CSVAQTGGYTF TGCAGCGTTGCCCAGACTGGGGGCTACACCTTC